One and the same sample provided the 20 T cell receptor beta chains below, sequenced in a study of blood T cell repertoires in COVID-19. Produced via immunoSEQ multiplex PCR; TCRdb's table is partial and in-frame only. The sample has about 160,000 clones; around four fifths are singletons. Sequenced: PBMCs or T cells enriched from blood (not recorded which). The receptors were gathered from a woman in her 50s who had recovered from COVID-19.

This clone was seen only once. The CDR3 spells CASRTLGQYYGYTF. As DNA, the CDR3 is TGTGCCAGTAGGACCTTGGGGCAGTACTATGGCTACACCTTC. The rearrangement joins TRBV19 to TRBJ1-2, with D possibly matching TRBD1 (5 bases). V lost 6 bases and J lost 3, with 14 bases in between. The CDR3 is 14 residues long. Germline CDR1 is LNHDA and CDR2 is SQIVND (reference sequence). Combining the CDR3 with reference TRBV19 and TRBJ1-2 gives the whole variable domain DGGITQSPKYLFRKEGQNVTLSCEQNLNHDAMYWYRQDPGQGLRLIYYSQIVNDFQKGDIAEGYSVSREKKESFPLTVTSAQKNPTAFYLCASRTLGQYYGYTFGSGTRLTVV.

The rearrangement links TRBV12-3 or TRBV12-4 to TRBJ1-1, with D maybe TRBD1 (6 bases). The CDR3 has 13 amino acids. V was trimmed by 3 bases and J by 8 bases, leaving 13 bases between them. CDR3 sequence reads: CASSFSGGQEAFF. CDR3 nucleotide sequence: TGTGCCAGCAGTTTTTCGGGTGGACAGGAAGCTTTCTTT.

CDR3: CASSRGGGGNTGELFF. The DNA of the CDR3 is TGCGCCAGCAGCCGTGGCGGGGGAGGGAACACCGGGGAGCTGTTTTTT. This chain joins TRBV5-1 and TRBJ2-2; TRBD2 matches 7 bases. Trimming removed 4 bases from V and 1 base from J; junction bases left unmatched: 7. This CDR3 has 16 residues. Germline V gene data show CDR1 as SGHRS and CDR2 as YFSETQ.

The rearrangement uses TRBV19 and TRBJ2-1; 7 bases map to TRBD1. J lost 0 bases, V lost 4 bases, and 9 bases had no gene match. Germline assignment: CDR1 LNHDA and CDR2 SQIVND (reference sequence). This CDR3 spans 17 amino acids. DNA of the CDR3: TGTGCCAGTAGTAAACAACCCGGGACAGCCTCCTACAATGAGCAGTTCTTC. Amino acids: CASSKQPGTASYNEQFF.

The chain links TRBV6-1 to TRBJ1-5, with TRBD1 identical over 8 bases. The junction had 6 bases not matched to a gene; V was cut back by 0 bases and J by 5 bases. The CDR3 runs to 16 residues. CDR1 is MNHNS and CDR2 is SASEGT in the germline V gene. The CDR3 sequence: CASSEAGGQDYQPQHF. Written as DNA, the CDR3 is TGTGCCAGCAGTGAAGCAGGGGGACAGGACTATCAGCCCCAGCATTTT.

The chain couples TRBV6-5 to TRBJ1-2; 7 bases line up with TRBD1. The V segment lost 4 bases and the J segment 8 bases; nucleotides outside the gene matches: 10. CDR3 length: 14 residues. Germline CDR1 MNHEY, CDR2 SVGAGI. As DNA, the CDR3 is TGTGCCAGCAGTTTGGGGGTAAGACAGGGCGGCTACACCTTC. Protein sequence: CASSLGVRQGGYTF.

Only a few counts were recorded for this clone. J is TRBJ1-2 and V is TRBV5-1, with D unresolved. Trimming took 0 bases from V and 6 from J, leaving 15 bases between them. CDR3 length: 15 amino acids. Germline V gene lookup returns CDR1 SGHRS and CDR2 YFSETQ. The CDR3 DNA is TGCGCCAGCAGCTTGGCCGGTGCTGCTCCCAATGGCTACACCTTC. Its protein is CASSLAGAAPNGYTF.

The rearrangement uses TRBV5-4 and TRBJ1-1; TRBD1 is a possible D gene (6 bases). V lost 4 bases to trimming and J lost 9 bases, with 16 bases between them. CDR1 is SGHNT and CDR2 is YYREEE in the germline V gene (reference sequence). The CDR3 has 13 amino acids. The CDR3 DNA sequence: TGTGCCAGCAGCCCCCCGGGGGGGCGAAAAGCTTTCTTT. Translating it yields CASSPPGGRKAFF.

The V and J genes are TRBV7-9 and TRBJ1-2; maybe TRBD1 (6 bases). The CDR3 consists of 15 residues. Trimming stripped 6 bases from V and 5 bases from J, with 19 bases between. Germline assignment: CDR1 SEHNR and CDR2 FQNEAQ (reference sequence). The CDR3 sequence: CASRPWDTSTYGYTF. The CDR3 DNA reads as TGTGCCAGCAGACCATGGGACACCTCTACTTATGGCTACACCTTC.

V usage is TRBV12-3 or TRBV12-4 and J usage is TRBJ2-1, with D perhaps TRBD2 (6 bases). The V end was cut by 4 bases, the J end by 10 bases, with 14 bases between. CDR3 size: 13 residues. CDR3: CASSSLAAAEQFF. The CDR3 DNA is TGTGCCAGCAGTTCTTTAGCGGCCGCAGAGCAGTTCTTC.

The chain employs TRBV28 and TRBJ1-2; no definite D call. CDR3 length: 11 amino acids. Germline V gene sequence: CDR1 MDHEN, CDR2 SYDVKM. V dropped 2 bases and J dropped 8 bases, with 6 bases sitting between them. The CDR3 DNA follows: TGTGCCAGCAGTTTAAGGAGAGGCTACACCTTC. Translating it yields CASSLRRGYTF.

The CDR3 spells CASSQSMHREKLFF. CDR3 bases: TGCGCCAGCAGTCAATCGATGCACAGGGAGAAACTGTTTTTT. The chain employs TRBV23-1 and TRBJ1-4; a possible D gene is TRBD1 (6 bases). TRBV23-1 is identified as an open reading frame with a role that is uncertain. V was shortened by 0 bases and J by 11 bases, with 13 bases between the two germline ends. The CDR3 sequence is 14 residues long.

This clone has just one count. The chain links TRBV18 to TRBJ2-2; D remains unclear. V was pared by 1 base and J by 5 bases, with 5 bases between. Germline CDR1 KGHSH, CDR2 LQKENI. The length of the CDR3 is 13 residues. CDR3: CASSPLLTGELFF. The CDR3 bases are TGTGCCAGCTCACCACTTTTAACCGGGGAGCTGTTTTTT.

The CDR3 nucleotides are TGTGCCTGGACGGAGGGATCGAATTCACCCCTCCACTTT. Its protein is CAWTEGSNSPLHF. The rearrangement links TRBV30 to TRBJ1-6, with no clear D. With 4 bases removed from V and 7 bases from J, the gap between germline ends came to 11 bases. The CDR3 has 13 residues. CDR1 is GTSNPN and CDR2 is SVGIG in the germline V gene (reference sequence). The variable domain in full, completed from reference TRBV30 and TRBJ1-6, reads SQTIHQWPATLVQPVGSPLSLECTVEGTSNPNLYWYRQAAGRGLQLLFYSVGIGQISSEVPQNLSASRPQDRQFILSSKKLLLSDSGFYLCAWTEGSNSPLHFGNGTRLTVT.

This chain links TRBV6-5 with TRBJ2-1; TRBD2 matches 12 bases. The length of the CDR3 is 16 residues. Germline CDR1 is MNHEY and CDR2 is SVGAGI. V shed 0 bases and J 7 bases; nucleotides not matched to a gene: 4. CDR3 bases: TGTGCCAGCAGTTACTCCCTAGCGGGAGGGCATAATGAGCAGTTCTTC. Amino acid sequence: CASSYSLAGGHNEQFF.

This clone appeared a few times. The V call is TRBV28, the J call TRBJ1-5; weak D call: TRBD1 (6 bases). The germline CDR1 and CDR2 sequences are MDHEN and SYDVKM. This CDR3 is 15 amino acids long. V was shortened by 3 bases and J by 4 bases, with 13 bases between the two germline ends. The CDR3 is CASSLSRGGNQPQHF. CDR3 nucleotides: TGTGCCAGCAGTTTGAGTAGGGGGGGAAATCAGCCCCAGCATTTT. The full variable domain, its missing parts supplied by reference TRBV28 and TRBJ1-5, is DVKVTQSSRYLVKRTGEKVFLECVQDMDHENMFWYRQDPGLGLRLIYFSYDVKMKEKGDIPEGYSVSREKKERFSLILESASTNQTSMYLCASSLSRGGNQPQHFGDGTRLSIL.

This clone was found a few times. The chain links TRBV5-1 to TRBJ2-3; TRBD1 matches at 7 bases. The germline V gene has CDR1 SGHRS and CDR2 YFSETQ. The CDR3 consists of 15 residues. J was trimmed by 5 bases and V by 1 base; bases with no gene match: 7. The CDR3 region is CASSLLGQKIDTQYF. As DNA, the CDR3 is TGCGCCAGCAGCTTGCTGGGACAGAAAATAGATACGCAGTATTTT.

This clone was detected only a few times. The chain carries TRBV7-9 and TRBJ1-2, with 7 bases lining up with TRBD1. This CDR3 contains 14 residues. Unmatched junction bases numbered 2, after V lost 4 bases and J lost 0 bases. Looked up from germline, CDR1 is SEHNR and CDR2 is FQNEAQ (reference sequence). The CDR3 loop is CASSWDSSNYGYTF. CDR3 bases: TGTGCCAGCAGCTGGGACAGCTCTAACTATGGCTACACCTTC.

The rearrangement links TRBV27 to TRBJ2-2; 7 positions match TRBD2. Unmatched junction bases numbered 8, after V lost 3 bases and J lost 7 bases. Germline V gives CDR1 MNHEY, CDR2 SMNVEV (reference sequence). The CDR3 is 15 residues long. The CDR3 region is CASSFLQSGGGELFF. The CDR3 DNA is TGTGCCAGCAGTTTTCTACAATCGGGGGGCGGGGAGCTGTTTTTT.

The chain recombines TRBV29-1 with TRBJ2-5; 8 bases line up with TRBD1. The ends lost 7 bases at V and 5 bases at J; junction bases unmatched: 6. Germline V CDR1 and CDR2: SQVTM, ANQGSEA. This CDR3 has 12 amino acids. DNA of the CDR3: TGCAGCGCGGACAGGGACGACGAGACCCAGTACTTC. Amino acids: CSADRDDETQYF.